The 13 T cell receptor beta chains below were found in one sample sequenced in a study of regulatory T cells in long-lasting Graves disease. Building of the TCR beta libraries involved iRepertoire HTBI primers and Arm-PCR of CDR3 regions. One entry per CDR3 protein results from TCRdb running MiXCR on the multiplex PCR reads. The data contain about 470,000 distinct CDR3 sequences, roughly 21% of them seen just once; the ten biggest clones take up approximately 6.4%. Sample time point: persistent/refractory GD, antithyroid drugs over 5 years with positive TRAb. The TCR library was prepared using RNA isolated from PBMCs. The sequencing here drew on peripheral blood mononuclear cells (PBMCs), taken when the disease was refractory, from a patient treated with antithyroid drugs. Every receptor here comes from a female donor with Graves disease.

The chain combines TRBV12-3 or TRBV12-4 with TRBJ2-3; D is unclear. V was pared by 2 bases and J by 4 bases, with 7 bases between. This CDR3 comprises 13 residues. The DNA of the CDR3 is TGTGCCAGCAGTTTAAGTCCTGCAGATACGCAGTATTTT. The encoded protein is CASSLSPADTQYF.

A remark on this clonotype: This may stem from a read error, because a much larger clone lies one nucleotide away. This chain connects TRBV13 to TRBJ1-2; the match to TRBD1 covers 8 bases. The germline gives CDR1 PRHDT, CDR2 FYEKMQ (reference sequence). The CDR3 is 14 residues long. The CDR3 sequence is CAGSSTGADYGYTF. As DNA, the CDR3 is TGTGCCGGCAGTTCGACAGGGGCCGACTATGGCTACACCTTC. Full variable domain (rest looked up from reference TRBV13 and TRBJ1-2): AAGVIQSPRHLIKEKRETATLKCYPIPRHDTVYWYQQGPGQDPQFLISFYEKMQSDKGSIPDRFSAQQFSDYHSELNMSSLELGDSALYFCAGSSTGADYGYTFGSGTRLTVV.

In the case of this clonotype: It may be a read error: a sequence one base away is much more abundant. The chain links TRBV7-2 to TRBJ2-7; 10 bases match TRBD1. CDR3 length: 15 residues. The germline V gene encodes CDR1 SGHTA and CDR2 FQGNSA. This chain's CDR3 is CVSSLGDRGVYEQYF. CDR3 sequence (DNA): TGTGTCAGCAGCTTAGGGGACAGGGGTGTATACGAGCAGTACTTC.

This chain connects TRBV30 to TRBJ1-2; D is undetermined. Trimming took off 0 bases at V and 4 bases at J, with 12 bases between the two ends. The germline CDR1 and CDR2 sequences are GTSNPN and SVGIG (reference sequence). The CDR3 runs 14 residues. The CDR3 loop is CAWSVKQASYGYTF. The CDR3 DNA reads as TGTGCCTGGAGTGTAAAGCAGGCGTCCTATGGCTACACCTTC.

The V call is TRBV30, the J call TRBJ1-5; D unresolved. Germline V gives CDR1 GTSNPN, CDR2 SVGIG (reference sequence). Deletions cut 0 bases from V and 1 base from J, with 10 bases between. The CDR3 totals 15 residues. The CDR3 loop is CAWSVSTASNQPQHF. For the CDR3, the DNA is TGTGCCTGGAGTGTATCCACTGCAAGCAATCAGCCCCAGCATTTT.

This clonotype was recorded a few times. CDR3 sequence (DNA): TGCAGCGTGGGGTGGGAGAACTATGGCTACACCTTC. Residues: CSVGWENYGYTF. The genes are TRBV29-1 and TRBJ1-2; D remains unclear. The CDR3 is made up of 12 amino acids. The germline V and J ends were trimmed by 6 bases and 2 bases, with 10 bases remaining between them. Germline V gene lookup returns CDR1 SQVTM and CDR2 ANQGSEA.

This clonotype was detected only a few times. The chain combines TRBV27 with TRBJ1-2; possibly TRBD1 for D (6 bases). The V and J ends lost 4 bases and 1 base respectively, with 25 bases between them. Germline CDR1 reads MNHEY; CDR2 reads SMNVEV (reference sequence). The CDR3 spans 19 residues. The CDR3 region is CASSSRGGQRYRINYGYTF. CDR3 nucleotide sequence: TGTGCCAGCAGTTCCCGGGGAGGACAGCGATATAGAATTAACTATGGCTACACCTTC.

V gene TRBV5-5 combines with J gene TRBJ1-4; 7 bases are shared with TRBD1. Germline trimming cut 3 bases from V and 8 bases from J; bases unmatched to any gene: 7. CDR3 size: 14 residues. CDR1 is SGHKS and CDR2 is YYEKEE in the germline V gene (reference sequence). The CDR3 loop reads CASSSGTVREKLFF. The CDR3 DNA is TGTGCCAGCAGCTCCGGGACAGTCCGCGAAAAACTGTTTTTT.

CDR3 amino acids: CSARDLGIGSEGIQYF. The CDR3 coding sequence is TGCAGTGCTAGAGATCTAGGCATCGGTTCCGAGGGCATTCAGTACTTC. This chain uses TRBV20-1 with TRBJ2-4; D may be TRBD2 (5 bases). Germline loops: CDR1 DFQATT, CDR2 SNEGSKA (reference sequence). V gave up 0 bases and J gave up 9 bases, with 21 bases separating them. There are 16 residues in the CDR3.

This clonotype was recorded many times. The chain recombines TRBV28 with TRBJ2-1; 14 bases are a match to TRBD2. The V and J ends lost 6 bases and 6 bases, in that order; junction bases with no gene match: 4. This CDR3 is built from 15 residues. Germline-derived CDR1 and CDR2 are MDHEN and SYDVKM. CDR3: CASSRLAGGRNEQFF. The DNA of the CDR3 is TGTGCCAGCAGCCGACTAGCGGGAGGGCGCAATGAGCAGTTCTTC.

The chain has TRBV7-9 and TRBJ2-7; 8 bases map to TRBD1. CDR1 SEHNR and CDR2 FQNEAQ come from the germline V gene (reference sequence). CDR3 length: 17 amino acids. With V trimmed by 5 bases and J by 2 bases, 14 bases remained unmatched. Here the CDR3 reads CASSPDRGDRITYEQYF. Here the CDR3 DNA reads TGTGCCAGCAGCCCCGACCGCGGGGACAGGATCACCTACGAGCAGTACTTC.

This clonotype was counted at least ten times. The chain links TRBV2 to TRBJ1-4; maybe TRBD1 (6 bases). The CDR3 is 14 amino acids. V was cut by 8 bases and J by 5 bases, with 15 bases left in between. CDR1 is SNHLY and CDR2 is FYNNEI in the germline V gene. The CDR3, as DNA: TGTGCCAGCCGCACGGACAGTGCGAATGAAAAACTGTTTTTT. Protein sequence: CASRTDSANEKLFF. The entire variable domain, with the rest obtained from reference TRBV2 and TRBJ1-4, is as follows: EPEVTQTPSHQVTQMGQEVILRCVPISNHLYFYWYRQILGQKVEFLVSFYNNEISEKSEIFDDQFSVERPDGSNFTLKIRSTKLEDSAMYFCASRTDSANEKLFFGSGTQLSVL.

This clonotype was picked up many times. As DNA, the CDR3 is TGTGCCAGCAACATACTACAGGGGACTGAAGCTTTCTTT. Translating it yields CASNILQGTEAFF. This rearrangement joins TRBV12-3 or TRBV12-4 to TRBJ1-1; TRBD1 matches at 7 bases. The J segment lost 5 bases and the V segment lost 7 bases, leaving 7 bases of the junction unmatched. CDR3 length: 13 residues.